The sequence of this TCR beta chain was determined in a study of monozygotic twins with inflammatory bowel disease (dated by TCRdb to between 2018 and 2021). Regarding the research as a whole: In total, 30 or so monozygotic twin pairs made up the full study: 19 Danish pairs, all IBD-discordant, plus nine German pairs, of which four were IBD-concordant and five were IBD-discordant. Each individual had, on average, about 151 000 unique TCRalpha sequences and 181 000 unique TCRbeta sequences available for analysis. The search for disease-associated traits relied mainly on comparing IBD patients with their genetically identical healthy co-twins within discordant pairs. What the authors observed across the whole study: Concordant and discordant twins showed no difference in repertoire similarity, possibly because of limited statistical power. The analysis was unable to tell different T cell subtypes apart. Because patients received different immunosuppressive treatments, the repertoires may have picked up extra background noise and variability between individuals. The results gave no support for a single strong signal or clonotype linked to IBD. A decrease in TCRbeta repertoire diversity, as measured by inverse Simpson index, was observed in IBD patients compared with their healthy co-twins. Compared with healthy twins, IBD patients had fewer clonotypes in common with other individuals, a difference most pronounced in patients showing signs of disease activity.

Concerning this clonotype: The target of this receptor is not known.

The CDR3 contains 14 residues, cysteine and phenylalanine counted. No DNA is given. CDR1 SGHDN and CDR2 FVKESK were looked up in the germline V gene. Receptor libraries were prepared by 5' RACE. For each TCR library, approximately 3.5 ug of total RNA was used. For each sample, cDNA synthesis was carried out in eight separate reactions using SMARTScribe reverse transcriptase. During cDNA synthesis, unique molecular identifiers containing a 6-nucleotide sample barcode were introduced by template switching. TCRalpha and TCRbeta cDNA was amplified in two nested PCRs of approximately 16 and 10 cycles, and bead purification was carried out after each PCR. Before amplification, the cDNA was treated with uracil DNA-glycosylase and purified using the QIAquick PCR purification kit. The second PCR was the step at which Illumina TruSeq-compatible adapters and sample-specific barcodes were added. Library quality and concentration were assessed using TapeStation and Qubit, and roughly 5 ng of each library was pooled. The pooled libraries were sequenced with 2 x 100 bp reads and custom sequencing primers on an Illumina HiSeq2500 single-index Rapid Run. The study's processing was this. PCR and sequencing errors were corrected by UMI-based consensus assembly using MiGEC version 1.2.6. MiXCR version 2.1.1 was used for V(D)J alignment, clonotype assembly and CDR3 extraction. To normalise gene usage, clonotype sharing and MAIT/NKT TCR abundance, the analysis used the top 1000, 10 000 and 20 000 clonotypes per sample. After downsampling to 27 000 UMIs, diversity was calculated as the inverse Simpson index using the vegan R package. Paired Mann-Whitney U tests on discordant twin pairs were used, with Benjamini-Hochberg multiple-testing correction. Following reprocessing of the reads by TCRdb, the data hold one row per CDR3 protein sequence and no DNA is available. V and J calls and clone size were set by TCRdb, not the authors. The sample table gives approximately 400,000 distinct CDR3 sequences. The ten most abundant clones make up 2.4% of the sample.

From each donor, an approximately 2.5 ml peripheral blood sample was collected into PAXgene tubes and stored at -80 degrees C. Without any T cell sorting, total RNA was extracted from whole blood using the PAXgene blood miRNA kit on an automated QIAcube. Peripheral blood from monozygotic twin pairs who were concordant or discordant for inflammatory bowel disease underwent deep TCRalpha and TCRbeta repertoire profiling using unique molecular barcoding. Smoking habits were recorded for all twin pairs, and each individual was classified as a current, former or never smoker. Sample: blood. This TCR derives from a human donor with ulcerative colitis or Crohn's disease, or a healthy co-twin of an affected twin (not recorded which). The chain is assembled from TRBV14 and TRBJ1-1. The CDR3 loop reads CASSQMIQNTEAFF.